Described below is a single T cell receptor beta chain sequence and its context. Researchers ran the PCR with 60 Vbeta and 13 Jbeta primers. This table comes from immunoSEQ multiplex PCR, and its TCRdb copy is limited to in-frame clones, with some not included. This table has about 150,000 clones, approximately 72% appearing once. This entry belongs to a study of cytomegalovirus exposure and HLA in healthy donors. The germline V gene has CDR1 MNHNS and CDR2 SASEGT. With 3 bases removed from V and 6 bases from J, the gap between germline ends came to 12 bases. The CDR3 contains 14 residues. The genes are TRBV6-1 and TRBJ1-5; D uncertain. The source material was PBMCs. The clonotype comes from a woman aged 55-75 years in good health and CMV-seronegative. The DNA for the CDR3 is TGTGCCAGCAGTGAGGGTCGGGGAAGTCAGCCCCAGCATTTT. It specifies CASSEGRGSQPQHF.